The 31 T cell receptor beta chains below come from one sample, sequenced in a study of blood T cell repertoires in COVID-19. Some clones are missing from TCRdb's copy, which holds only in-frame ones; the method was immunoSEQ multiplex PCR. The table lists 200,000 to 250,000 clones, 87% of them singletons, with 9.5% to 14% in the top ten. The sequenced material came from PBMCs or T cells enriched from blood (not recorded which). The receptors were gathered from a man aged 25-45 years who had recovered from COVID-19.

V usage is TRBV19 and J usage is TRBJ1-2; 9 positions agree with TRBD1. The CDR3 is 18 amino acids. The germline gives CDR1 LNHDA, CDR2 SQIVND (reference sequence). J lost 0 bases, V lost 4 bases, and 12 bases had no gene match. In nucleotides, the CDR3 is TGTGCCAGTAGTAGGGACCAGTGGGACAGGGAAGCTAACTATGGCTACACCTTC. It yields the protein CASSRDQWDREANYGYTF.

This clone has a single count. The chain is built from TRBV29-1 and TRBJ1-4; tentatively, D is TRBD1 (5 bases). The CDR3 runs to 14 residues. Germline V gene sequence: CDR1 SQVTM, CDR2 ANQGSEA. V was pared by 4 bases and J by 5 bases, with 14 bases between. Here the CDR3 DNA reads TGCAGCGTTGCCTCAGGGTCTATAAATGAAAAACTGTTTTTT. Its protein product is CSVASGSINEKLFF.

This chain links TRBV5-4 with TRBJ2-2; TRBD2 agrees at 8 bases. Germline V CDR1 and CDR2: SGHNT, YYREEE (reference sequence). The V and J ends lost 5 bases and 5 bases, in that order; junction bases with no gene match: 11. The CDR3 runs 16 residues. The CDR3 here is CASRSAGGGRTGELFF. CDR3 nucleotides: TGTGCCAGCAGATCCGCGGGCGGGGGGCGGACCGGGGAGCTGTTTTTT. Looking up the rest from reference TRBV5-4 and TRBJ2-2 gives the full variable domain: ETGVTQSPTHLIKTRGQQVTLRCSSQSGHNTVSWYQQALGQGPQFIFQYYREEENGRGNFPPRFSGLQFPNYSSELNVNALELDDSALYLCASRSAGGGRTGELFFGEGSRLTVL.

The chain has TRBV7-2 and TRBJ1-3; D uncertain. Germline CDR1 SGHTA, CDR2 FQGNSA. V shed 2 bases and J shed 4 bases, with 12 bases lying between them. The CDR3 is made up of 15 amino acids. The CDR3 nucleotides are TGTGCCAGCAGCTTACGGGTATCCTCCGGAAACACCATATATTTT. It translates to CASSLRVSSGNTIYF.

The J gene is TRBJ1-3, the V gene TRBV6-5; 7 bases match TRBD1. CDR3 size: 13 residues. In germline, CDR1 is MNHEY, CDR2 SVGAGI. V lost 6 bases and J lost 3; bases outside the gene matches: 2. CDR3 in amino acids: CASSPGGGNTIYF. The CDR3, as DNA: TGTGCCAGCAGCCCAGGGGGTGGAAACACCATATATTTT.

This clone was recorded at least ten times. The V and J genes are TRBV27 and TRBJ1-3; 7 nucleotides align to TRBD1. The CDR3 extends over 21 amino acids. The trim removed 5 bases at V and 0 bases at J, leaving 22 bases unmatched. CDR1 is MNHEY, CDR2 SMNVEV, per germline (reference sequence). In DNA form, the CDR3 reads TGTGCCAGCAGTGTCAACCGGGACAGCACCGCCGTATCGAGCTCTGGAAACACCATATATTTT. The encoded protein is CASSVNRDSTAVSSSGNTIYF.

This rearrangement joins TRBV4-3 to TRBJ2-2, with D possibly TRBD2 on 7 matching bases. CDR3 length: 17 amino acids. Germline CDR1 and CDR2: LGHNA and YSLEER. V shed 0 bases and J shed 6 bases, with 17 bases lying between them. The CDR3 DNA sequence: TGCGCCAGCAGCCAAGATCGGGGCCAGGGGAGGGCCGGGGAGCTGTTTTTT. This sequence encodes CASSQDRGQGRAGELFF.

This clone was seen a single time. The chain is built from TRBV25-1 and TRBJ1-6; D call uncertain. The CDR3 has 15 residues. The ends were cut back, 0 bases at V and 9 bases at J, with 12 bases in the middle. CDR1 is MGHDK, CDR2 SYGVNS, per germline. CDR3 sequence (DNA): TGTGCCAGCAGTGAATACGGGTTTCACGGTTCACCCCTCCACTTT. Protein sequence: CASSEYGFHGSPLHF.

This clone was counted only a few times. The J gene is TRBJ1-1, the V gene TRBV15; the match to TRBD1 covers 10 bases. The CDR3 is 16 amino acids. V lost 5 bases and J lost 3; bases outside the gene matches: 9. Germline V gene data show CDR1 as LNHNV and CDR2 as YYDKDF (reference sequence). In nucleotides, the CDR3 is TGTGCCACCAGCTTCCGGGACAGGGGATCGCACACTGAAGCTTTCTTT. Its translation: CATSFRDRGSHTEAFF.

The rearrangement joins TRBV6-1 to TRBJ1-1, with a weak D call TRBD1 (5 bases). The CDR3 runs 15 residues. Per germline, CDR1 MNHNS and CDR2 SASEGT. Trimming cost V 3 bases and J 4 bases, with 15 bases left between them. The DNA of the CDR3 is TGTGCCAGCAGTGATATATTTACAGGTTCCACTGAAGCTTTCTTT. Translated, it gives CASSDIFTGSTEAFF.

V gene TRBV19 combines with J gene TRBJ1-1; a possible D gene is TRBD1 (5 bases). Trimming pared 3 bases from V and 3 bases from J, leaving 17 bases between. Germline values: CDR1 LNHDA, CDR2 SQIVND (reference sequence). The CDR3 is made up of 16 amino acids. The CDR3 sequence: CASSMGQGGRDTEAFF. The DNA of the CDR3 is TGTGCCAGTAGTATGGGGCAGGGAGGTAGGGACACTGAAGCTTTCTTT.

The V and J genes are TRBV5-8 and TRBJ2-5, with 13 positions matching TRBD2. The ends lost 0 bases at V and 4 bases at J; junction bases unmatched: 6. The CDR3 has 17 residues. Germline-derived CDR1 and CDR2 are SGHTS and YDEGEE. The CDR3 loop reads CASSLGTSGGRVETQYF. CDR3 nucleotides: TGTGCCAGCAGCTTGGGGACTAGCGGGGGCCGGGTAGAGACCCAGTACTTC.

The chain couples TRBV28 to TRBJ1-2; 11 bases map to TRBD1. J lost 7 bases, V lost 5 bases, and 6 bases had no gene match. CDR1 is MDHEN, CDR2 SYDVKM, per germline. This CDR3 is 14 amino acids long. CDR3 DNA: TGTGCCAGCAGTCTGGGACAGGGGGGCTTTGGCTACACCTTC. The encoded protein is CASSLGQGGFGYTF.

The J gene is TRBJ2-7, the V gene TRBV20-1; perhaps TRBD2 as D (5 bases). Germline assignment: CDR1 DFQATT and CDR2 SNEGSKA (reference sequence). The CDR3 covers 14 residues. Trimming removed 3 bases from V and 0 bases from J, with 12 bases in between. The CDR3 spells CSASGLASSYEQYF. Here the CDR3 DNA reads TGCAGTGCTAGTGGACTGGCGAGCTCCTACGAGCAGTACTTC.

This chain joins TRBV11-3 and TRBJ2-1; 7 nucleotides line up with TRBD1. CDR1 is SGHNT and CDR2 is YENEEA in the germline V gene. Trimming took 3 bases from V and 7 from J; bases not matched to a gene: 9. The CDR3 totals 15 residues. The CDR3 bases are TGTGCCAGCAGCTTGGAGCAGGGGGTACAAAATGAGCAGTTCTTC. This codes for CASSLEQGVQNEQFF.

The V call is TRBV10-3, the J call TRBJ1-6; 7 bases agree with TRBD1. Per germline, CDR1 ENHRY and CDR2 SYGVKD. V lost 8 bases to trimming and J lost 6 bases; unmatched junction nucleotides: 4. The CDR3 has 13 amino acids. CDR3 in amino acids: CAISTGLNSPLHF. CDR3 sequence (DNA): TGTGCCATCTCGACAGGGCTTAATTCACCCCTCCACTTT.

This clone was observed a few times. The gene calls are TRBV12-3 or TRBV12-4 and TRBJ1-2; D is perhaps TRBD1 (5 bases). This CDR3 is built from 12 residues. V lost 6 bases to trimming and J lost 7 bases, with 12 bases between them. The CDR3 nucleotides are TGTGCCAGCAGAAACGGACACTCTGGCTACACCTTC. Amino acid sequence: CASRNGHSGYTF.

This clone has just one count. The chain recombines TRBV5-1 with TRBJ2-3, with D hard to call. This CDR3 is 14 amino acids long. The V and J ends lost 3 bases and 7 bases respectively, with 15 bases between them. CDR1 and CDR2 (germline): SGHRS, YFSETQ. In nucleotides, the CDR3 is TGCGCCAGCAGCTCCTCAGATAGCCGTCATACGCAGTATTTT. Translation: CASSSSDSRHTQYF.

This chain uses TRBV6-5 with TRBJ1-4, with TRBD1 identical over 7 bases. This CDR3 contains 15 residues. The germline V gene encodes CDR1 MNHEY and CDR2 SVGAGI. V was pared by 3 bases and J by 8 bases, with 9 bases of the junction left unmatched. In DNA, the CDR3 is TGTGCCAGCAGTTATAGACAGGGAGTAGTCGAAAAACTGTTTTTT. Translation: CASSYRQGVVEKLFF.

V gene TRBV10-2 combines with J gene TRBJ2-7; D perhaps matches TRBD1 (5 bases). The CDR3 is 14 amino acids. Deletions cut 7 bases from V and 2 bases from J, with 15 bases between. Germline V gene lookup returns CDR1 WSHSY and CDR2 SAAADI. This chain's CDR3 is CASTSQGYTYEQYF. CDR3 nucleotide sequence: TGCGCCAGCACCTCTCAGGGTTATACCTACGAGCAGTACTTC.

The chain couples TRBV5-8 to TRBJ1-4, with D perhaps TRBD1 (6 bases). The germline CDR1 and CDR2 sequences are SGHTS and YDEGEE. The CDR3 is 14 amino acids. The ends were cut back, 2 bases at V and 5 bases at J, with 10 bases in the middle. The CDR3 sequence: CASSFGTGNEKLFF. In DNA form, the CDR3 reads TGTGCCAGCAGCTTTGGCACAGGGAATGAAAAACTGTTTTTT.

The chain combines TRBV11-2 with TRBJ1-1, with a weak D call TRBD1 (6 bases). The ends were cut back, 3 bases at V and 4 bases at J, with 12 bases in the middle. Germline-derived CDR1 and CDR2 are SGHAT and FQNNGV. CDR3 length: 14 amino acids. CDR3 sequence reads: CASSFPGAVTEAFF. In nucleotides, the CDR3 is TGTGCCAGCAGCTTTCCAGGGGCCGTCACTGAAGCTTTCTTT.

The chain joins TRBV27 to TRBJ2-6; TRBD2 agrees at 11 bases. V lost 7 bases, J lost 1 base, and 18 bases stayed unmatched. The CDR3 has 21 residues. CDR1 is MNHEY and CDR2 is SMNVEV in the germline V gene (reference sequence). The chain's CDR3 is CASKVRVSASGRLSGANVLTF. The CDR3 DNA reads TGTGCCAGCAAGGTAAGGGTTTCGGCTAGCGGGAGGCTGTCTGGGGCCAACGTCCTGACTTTC.

As for this clone: The junction departs from germline at one end; a sequencing error may be responsible. The rearrangement joins TRBV11-2 to TRBJ2-7; 7 bases line up with TRBD2. Germline loops: CDR1 SGHAT, CDR2 FQNNGV. The CDR3 consists of 13 residues. CDR3 residues: CASSLGLLDRGSF. The CDR3 DNA follows: TGTGCCAGCAGCTTAGGGCTACTGGACCGCGGGAGTTTC.

The chain carries TRBV29-1 and TRBJ2-1; D ambiguous. The CDR3 covers 12 residues. Looked up from germline, CDR1 is SQVTM and CDR2 is ANQGSEA. With 4 bases removed from V and 4 bases from J, the gap between germline ends came to 8 bases. This chain's CDR3 is CSVGLRYNEQFF. The CDR3 DNA reads TGCAGCGTTGGCTTGAGATACAATGAGCAGTTCTTC.

The V gene is TRBV11-2, the J gene TRBJ2-2, with D hard to call. V shed 3 bases and J shed 2 bases, with 4 bases lying between them. The CDR3 extends over 13 amino acids. The germline V gene has CDR1 SGHAT and CDR2 FQNNGV. CDR3 region: CASSFQNTGELFF. The CDR3 nucleotides are TGTGCCAGCAGCTTCCAAAACACCGGGGAGCTGTTTTTT. Looking up the rest from reference TRBV11-2 and TRBJ2-2 gives the full variable domain: EAGVAQSPRYKIIEKRQSVAFWCNPISGHATLYWYQQILGQGPKLLIQFQNNGVVDDSQLPKDRFSAERLKGVDSTLKIQPAKLEDSAVYLCASSFQNTGELFFGEGSRLTVL.

This clone has a handful of counts. The rearrangement uses TRBV4-3 and TRBJ2-7, with D maybe TRBD1 (5 bases). V was shortened by 6 bases and J by 2 bases, with 17 bases between the two germline ends. This CDR3 is built from 15 residues. Germline V gene lookup returns CDR1 LGHNA and CDR2 YSLEER. The chain's CDR3 is CASRPQLTGTYEQYF. CDR3 DNA sequence: TGCGCCAGCAGGCCTCAGTTAACAGGAACCTACGAGCAGTACTTC.

The CDR3, as DNA: TGTGCCAGCAGCTTGTCAGGGGCGAGCTACGAGCAGTACTTC. This sequence encodes CASSLSGASYEQYF. The chain couples TRBV5-6 to TRBJ2-7; D is perhaps TRBD1 (6 bases). Germline CDR1 reads SGHDT; CDR2 reads YYEEEE. The V gene lost 1 base and the J gene lost 3 bases, with 11 bases spanning the gap. The CDR3 totals 14 residues.

The chain recombines TRBV6-5 with TRBJ1-3; possible D gene TRBD1, 5 bases. CDR3 length: 15 amino acids. In germline, CDR1 is MNHEY, CDR2 SVGAGI. The V gene lost 6 bases and the J gene lost 1 base, with 13 bases spanning the gap. The DNA of the CDR3 is TGTGCCAGCAGGGGTCGGGGGTTTTCTGGAAACACCATATATTTT. Its translation: CASRGRGFSGNTIYF.

This clone was counted a single time. The rearrangement links TRBV7-9 to TRBJ1-3, with TRBD1 as a possible D gene (5 bases). The CDR3 consists of 16 residues. Trimming took off 3 bases at V and 3 bases at J, with 15 bases between the two ends. The V gene's germline CDR1 is SEHNR and CDR2 FQNEAQ (reference sequence). CDR3 nucleotide sequence: TGTGCCAGCAGCTTTACAGGAGTACTCGTTGGAAACACCATATATTTT. As protein: CASSFTGVLVGNTIYF.

The chain's CDR3 is CASSQRGSSYNSPLHF. The DNA of the CDR3 is TGTGCCAGCAGCCAACGGGGTAGCTCCTATAATTCACCCCTCCACTTT. The V call is TRBV3-1 (or the pseudogene TRBV3-2), the J call TRBJ1-6; D remains ambiguous. CDR1 is LGHDT and CDR2 is YNNKEL in the germline V gene (reference sequence). The V gene lost 2 bases and the J gene lost 0 bases, with 8 bases spanning the gap. The CDR3 runs to 16 residues.